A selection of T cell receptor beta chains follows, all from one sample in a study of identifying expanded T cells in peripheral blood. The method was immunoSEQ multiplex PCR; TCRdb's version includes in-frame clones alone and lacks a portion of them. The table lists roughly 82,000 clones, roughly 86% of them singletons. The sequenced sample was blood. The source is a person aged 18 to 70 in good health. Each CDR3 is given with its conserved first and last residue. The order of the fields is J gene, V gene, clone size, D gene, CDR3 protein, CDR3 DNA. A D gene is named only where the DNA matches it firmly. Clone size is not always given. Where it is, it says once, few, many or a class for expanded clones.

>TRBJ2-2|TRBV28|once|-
CASSLTLTGELFF
TGTGCCAGCAGTTTAACCCTAACCGGGGAGCTGTTTTTT
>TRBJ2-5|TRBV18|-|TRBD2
CASSPPLMAGGETQYF
TGTGCCAGCTCACCACCACTCATGGCGGGAGGAGAGACCCAGTACTTC
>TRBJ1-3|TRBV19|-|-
CASSIGAVSGNTIYF
TGTGCCAGTAGTATCGGAGCCGTCTCTGGAAACACCATATATTTT
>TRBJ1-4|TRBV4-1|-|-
CASSQEVAVGNEKLFF
TGCGCCAGCAGCCAAGAAGTAGCGGTCGGCAACGAAAAACTGTTTTTT
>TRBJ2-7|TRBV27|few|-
CASSTTTGPNEQYF
TGTGCCAGCAGTACAACGACTGGTCCCAACGAGCAGTACTTC
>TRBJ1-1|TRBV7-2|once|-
CASSVPPAEAFF
TGTGCCAGCAGCGTACCACCCGCTGAAGCTTTCTTT
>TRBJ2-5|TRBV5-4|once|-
CASSLNGIQETQYF
TGTGCCAGCAGCTTGAACGGGATTCAAGAGACCCAGTACTTC
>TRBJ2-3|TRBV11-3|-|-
CASSLGGGRRMADTQYF
TGTGCCAGCAGCTTAGGAGGGGGGAGAAGGATGGCAGATACGCAGTATTTT
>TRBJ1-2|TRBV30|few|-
CAWSVPGRGYGYTF
TGTGCCTGGAGTGTCCCGGGACGAGGGTATGGCTACACCTTC
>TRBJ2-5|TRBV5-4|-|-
CASSSPGSQETQYF
TGTGCCAGCAGTTCCCCGGGGAGCCAAGAGACCCAGTACTTC
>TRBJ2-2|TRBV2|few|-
CASRVGGELFF
TGTGCCAGCAGGGTTGGCGGGGAGCTGTTTTTT
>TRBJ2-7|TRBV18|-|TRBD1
CASSPDRAYEQYF
TGTGCCAGCTCACCGGACAGGGCCTACGAGCAGTACTTC
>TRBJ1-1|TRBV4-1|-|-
CASSQEGEVVNTEAFF
TGCGCCAGCAGCCAAGAGGGGGAAGTGGTGAACACTGAAGCTTTCTTT
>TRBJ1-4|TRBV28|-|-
CASSFASKGEKLFF
TGTGCCAGCAGTTTTGCGTCCAAGGGAGAAAAACTGTTTTTT
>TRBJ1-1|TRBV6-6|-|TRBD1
CASSHILRDRGEAFF
TGTGCCAGCAGTCATATTCTCCGGGACAGGGGTGAAGCTTTCTTT
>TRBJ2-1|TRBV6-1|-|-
CASSDRGRIAYNEQFF
TGTGCCAGCAGTGACCGGGGCAGGATCGCTTACAATGAGCAGTTCTTC
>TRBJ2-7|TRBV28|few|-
CASRPSGGGGYEQYF
TGTGCCAGCAGACCCTCCGGTGGGGGCGGCTACGAGCAGTACTTC
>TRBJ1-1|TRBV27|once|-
CASSLLSVNTEAFF
TGTGCCAGCAGTTTATTGTCAGTTAACACTGAAGCTTTCTTT
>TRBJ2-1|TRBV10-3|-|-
CAISESQGIDEQFF
TGTGCCATCAGTGAAAGCCAGGGTATCGATGAGCAGTTCTTC
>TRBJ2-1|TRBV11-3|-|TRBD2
CASSRGLAGHNEQFF
TGTGCCAGCAGCCGGGGACTAGCGGGACACAATGAGCAGTTCTTC
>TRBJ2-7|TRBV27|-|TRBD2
CASSSQRLAGGHYEQYF
TGTGCCAGCAGTTCCCAACGACTAGCGGGAGGGCACTACGAGCAGTACTTC
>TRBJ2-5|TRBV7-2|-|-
CASSLVRETQYF
TGTGCCAGCAGCTTAGTGCGGGAGACCCAGTACTTC
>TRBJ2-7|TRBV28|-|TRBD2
CASSLGGRSSYEQYF
TGTGCCAGCAGTTTAGGCGGGAGGTCTTCCTACGAGCAGTACTTC
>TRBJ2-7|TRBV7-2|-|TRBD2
CASSPLAGGAYEQYF
TGTGCCAGCAGCCCATTAGCGGGAGGCGCCTACGAGCAGTACTTC
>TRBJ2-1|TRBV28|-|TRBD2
CASSLIGSGATYNEQFF
TGTGCCAGCAGTTTAATCGGAAGCGGGGCCACCTACAATGAGCAGTTCTTC
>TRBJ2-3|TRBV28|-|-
CASSNPGKGTDTQYF
TGTGCCAGCAGCAATCCCGGAAAGGGCACAGATACGCAGTATTTT
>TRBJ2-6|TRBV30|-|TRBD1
CAWRGDSNSGANVLTF
TGTGCCTGGCGTGGGGACAGTAACTCTGGGGCCAACGTCCTGACTTTC
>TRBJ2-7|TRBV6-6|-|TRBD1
CASSYSGQGLSEQYF
TGTGCCAGCAGTTACTCCGGACAGGGTCTGTCCGAGCAGTACTTC
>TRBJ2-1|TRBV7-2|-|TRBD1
CASSPHSYGTGNEQFF
TGTGCCAGCAGCCCCCATTCGTATGGGACAGGCAATGAGCAGTTCTTC
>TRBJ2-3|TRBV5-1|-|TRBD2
CASSDSSGSPDTQYF
TGCGCCAGCAGCGATTCTAGCGGGAGCCCAGATACGCAGTATTTT
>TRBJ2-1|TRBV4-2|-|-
CASSQEAAGRSEFF
TGTGCCAGCAGCCAAGAGGCAGCAGGGAGAAGTGAGTTCTTC
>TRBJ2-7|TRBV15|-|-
CATGPSRYEQYF
TGTGCCACGGGGCCTAGTCGCTACGAGCAGTACTTC
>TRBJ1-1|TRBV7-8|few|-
CASSFDRSTEAFF
TGTGCCAGCAGCTTCGACAGGAGCACTGAAGCTTTCTTT
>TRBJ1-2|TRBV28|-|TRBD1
CASSLIGQGVRVGYGYTF
TGTGCCAGCAGTTTGATCGGCCAGGGGGTAAGGGTCGGCTATGGCTACACCTTC
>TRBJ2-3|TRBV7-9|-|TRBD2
CASSLVPGLADTDTQYF
TGTGCCAGCAGCTTAGTACCTGGACTAGCGGACACAGATACGCAGTATTTT
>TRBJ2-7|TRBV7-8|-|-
CASSLGTAYEQYF
TGTGCCAGCAGCTTAGGGACAGCCTACGAGCAGTACTTC
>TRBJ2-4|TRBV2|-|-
CVSSETTGTSKNIQYF
TGTGTCAGCAGTGAGACAACAGGGACTTCCAAAAACATTCAGTACTTC
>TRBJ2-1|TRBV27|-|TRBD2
CASSSLIRTSGRHEQFF
TGTGCCAGCAGTTCCCTCATAAGGACTAGCGGGAGGCATGAGCAGTTCTTC
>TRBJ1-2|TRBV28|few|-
CASSQQGSGGYTF
TGTGCCAGCAGTCAACAGGGTTCGGGGGGCTACACCTTC
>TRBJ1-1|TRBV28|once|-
CASTTDGNTEAFF
TGTGCCAGCACTACGGACGGGAACACTGAAGCTTTCTTT
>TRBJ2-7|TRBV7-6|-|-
CASSFSTYEQYF
TGTGCCAGCAGCTTCTCCACCTACGAGCAGTACTTC
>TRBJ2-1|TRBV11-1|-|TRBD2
CASSFRGGNEQFF
TGTGCCAGCAGCTTTCGGGGGGGCAATGAGCAGTTCTTC
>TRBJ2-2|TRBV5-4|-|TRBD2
CASSLGLAGLNTGELFF
TGTGCCAGCAGCTTGGGACTAGCGGGGCTCAACACCGGGGAGCTGTTTTTT
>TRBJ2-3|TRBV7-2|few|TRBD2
CASSLQSGGGPDTQYF
TGTGCCAGCAGCTTACAGTCGGGAGGCGGGCCAGATACGCAGTATTTT
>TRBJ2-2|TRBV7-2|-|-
CASGPGGTRFSGELFF
TGTGCCAGCGGGCCAGGGGGGACTAGATTTTCCGGGGAGCTGTTTTTT
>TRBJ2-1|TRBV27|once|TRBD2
CASSYSGTSEYNEQFF
TGTGCCAGCAGCTACTCCGGGACTAGCGAATACAATGAGCAGTTCTTC
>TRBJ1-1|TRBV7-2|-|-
CASSLGLTNTEAFF
TGTGCCAGCAGCTTAGGCCTTACAAACACTGAAGCTTTCTTT
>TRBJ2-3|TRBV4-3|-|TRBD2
CASSQDSSASGSADTQYF
TGCGCCAGCAGCCAAGATTCATCCGCTAGCGGGAGCGCAGATACGCAGTATTTT